The clone carrying this T cell receptor beta chain was seen only once. Antigen specificity is unknown. This specimen belongs to a study of T cells in tuberculosis. Study overall: IGRA-negative adolescents, IGRA-positive adolescents with latent tuberculosis and adults with active tuberculosis formed this South African cohort.

Here immunoSEQ multiplex PCR was the method, and the copy in TCRdb shows in-frame clones only, minus some. In the table there are under 40,000 clones, approximately 93% of which are singletons. General study points: Active tuberculosis TCR-alpha repertoires lay closer to GMM-specific TCRs than IGRA-negative controls, suggesting clonal expansion. Selection depended on which cryopreserved specimens were available. GEM motif frequencies gave around 70% accuracy; the GMM repertoire gave almost 90%.

This receptor was taken from a donor aged 5-35 years with latent tuberculosis or without tuberculosis infection. The sequenced material came from PBMCs.

The CDR3 region is CASSQNRGTIVGNEQFF. The DNA of the CDR3 is TGTGCCAGCAGCCAAAACCGCGGGACTATCGTAGGCAATGAGCAGTTCTTC. This chain uses TRBV11-1 with TRBJ2-1; 7 positions agree with TRBD2. The germline CDR1 and CDR2 sequences are SGHAT and FQDESV (reference sequence). The CDR3 consists of 17 residues. Germline trimming cut 5 bases from V and 6 bases from J; bases unmatched to any gene: 16.